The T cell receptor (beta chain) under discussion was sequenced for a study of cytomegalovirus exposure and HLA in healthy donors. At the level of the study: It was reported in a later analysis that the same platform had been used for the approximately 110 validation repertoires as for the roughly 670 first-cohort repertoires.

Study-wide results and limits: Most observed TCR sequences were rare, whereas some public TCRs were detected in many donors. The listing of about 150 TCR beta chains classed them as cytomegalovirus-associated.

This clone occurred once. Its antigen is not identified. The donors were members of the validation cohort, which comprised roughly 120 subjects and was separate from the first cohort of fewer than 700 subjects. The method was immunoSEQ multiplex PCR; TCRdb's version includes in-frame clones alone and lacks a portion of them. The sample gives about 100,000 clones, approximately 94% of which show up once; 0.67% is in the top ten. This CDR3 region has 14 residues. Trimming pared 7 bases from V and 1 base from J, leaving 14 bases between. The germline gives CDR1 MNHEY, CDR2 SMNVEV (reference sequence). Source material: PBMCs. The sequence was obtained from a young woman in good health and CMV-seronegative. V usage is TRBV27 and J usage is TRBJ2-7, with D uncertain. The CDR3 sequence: CASTPVIGSYEQYF. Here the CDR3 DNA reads TGTGCCAGCACCCCTGTTATCGGGTCCTACGAGCAGTACTTC.